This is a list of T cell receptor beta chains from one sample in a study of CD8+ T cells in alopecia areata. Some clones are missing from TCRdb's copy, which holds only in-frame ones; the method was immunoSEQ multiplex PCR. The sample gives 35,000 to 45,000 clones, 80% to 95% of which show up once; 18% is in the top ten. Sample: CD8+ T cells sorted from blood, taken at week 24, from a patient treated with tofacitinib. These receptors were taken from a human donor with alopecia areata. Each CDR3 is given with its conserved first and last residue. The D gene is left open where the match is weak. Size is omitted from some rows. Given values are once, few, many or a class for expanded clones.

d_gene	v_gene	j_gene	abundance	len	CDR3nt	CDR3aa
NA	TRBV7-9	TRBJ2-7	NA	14	TGTGCCAGCAGCTTATTGGACGGGGCGCGCGAGCAGTACTTC	CASSLLDGAREQYF
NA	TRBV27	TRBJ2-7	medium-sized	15	TGTGCCAGCAGTTTAATAGGGGGGGTCATCTACGAGCAGTACTTC	CASSLIGGVIYEQYF
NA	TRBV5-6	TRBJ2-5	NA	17	TGTGCCAGCAGCGACGCACTCAAATTGGCAGCTAAAGAGACCCAGTACTTC	CASSDALKLAAKETQYF
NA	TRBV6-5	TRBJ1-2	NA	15	TGTGCCAGCAGTCCCAGCGGGGAGCCTAACTATGGCTACACCTTC	CASSPSGEPNYGYTF
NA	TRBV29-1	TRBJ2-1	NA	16	TGCAGCGTTACGAAACGCCGGGACGGGACTGGAGTTGAGCAGTTCTTC	CSVTKRRDGTGVEQFF
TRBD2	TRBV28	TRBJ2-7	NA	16	TGTGCCAGCAGTTTCGATAATAGAGGGGAGGGATTCGAGCAGTACTTC	CASSFDNRGEGFEQYF
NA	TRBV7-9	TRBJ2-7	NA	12	TGTGCCAGCAGCTTAGGTTCTAACTGGCAGTACTTC	CASSLGSNWQYF
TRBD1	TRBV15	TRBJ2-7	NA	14	TGTGCCACCAGCAGACATACAGGGGCCTACGAGCAGTACTTC	CATSRHTGAYEQYF
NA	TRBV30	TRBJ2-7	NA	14	TGTGCCTGGAGTTTGAAGGGGAGATCTTACGAGCAGTACTTC	CAWSLKGRSYEQYF
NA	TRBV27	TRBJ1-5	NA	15	TGTGCCAGCAGTGAGGGACGGTCCGGCAATCAGCCCCAGCATTTT	CASSEGRSGNQPQHF
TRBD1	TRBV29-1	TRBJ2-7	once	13	TGCAGCGTTGAGCAGGGGGCGCCGGGAGAGCAGTACTTC	CSVEQGAPGEQYF
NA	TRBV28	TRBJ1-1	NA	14	TGTGCCAGCAGTTTGCGGGGGGACATAGCTGAAGCTTTCTTT	CASSLRGDIAEAFF
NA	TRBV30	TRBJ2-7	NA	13	TGTGCCTGGAGTCCGACAGCCGACCACGAGCAGTACTTC	CAWSPTADHEQYF
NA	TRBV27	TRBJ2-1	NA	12	TGTGCCAGCAGTTTATCCGGCAATGAGCAGTTCTTC	CASSLSGNEQFF
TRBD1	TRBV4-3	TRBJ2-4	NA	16	TGCGCCAGCAGCCAGGAGGGGACAGGGGGCCTGAACATTCAGTACTTC	CASSQEGTGGLNIQYF
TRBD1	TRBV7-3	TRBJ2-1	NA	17	TGTGCCAGCAGACCGAATTGGGACAGGGACACCTACAATGAGCAGTTCTTC	CASRPNWDRDTYNEQFF
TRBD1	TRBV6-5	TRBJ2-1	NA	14	TGTGCCAGCAGTTCGGGGACAGGTTACAATGAGCAGTTCTTC	CASSSGTGYNEQFF
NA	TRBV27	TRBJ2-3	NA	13	TGTGCCAGCAGTCCCTCCAGCACAGATACGCAGTATTTT	CASSPSSTDTQYF
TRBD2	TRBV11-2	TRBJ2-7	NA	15	TGTGCCAGCAGCTATTTTAGCGGGGTTTCCTACGAGCAGTACTTC	CASSYFSGVSYEQYF
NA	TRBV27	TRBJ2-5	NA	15	TGTGCCAGCAAGGAGGGTTGGGGCCTAGCAGAGACCCAGTACTTC	CASKEGWGLAETQYF